Each of the 8 T cell receptor beta chains below was sequenced from the same sample in a study of T cell repertoires in ileal Crohn's disease (dated by TCRdb to 2018 to 2020). Library preparation employed the immunoSEQ multiplex PCR assay. This immuneACCESS table, as held by TCRdb, lists in-frame sequences with V and J called but not all clones. Of the missing ones, under half trace to an unresolved V gene in checked studies; the others have no known cause. In all, the sample holds roughly 4,000 clones, and roughly four fifths of those were seen once. 7.6% of the sample is in the top ten clones. Sample: ileal tissue. These receptors were taken from an adult with Crohn's disease.

The rearrangement links TRBV25-1 to TRBJ1-2; 9 bases are shared with TRBD1. The CDR3 covers 15 residues. Per the germline V gene, CDR1 is MGHDK and CDR2 is SYGVNS. J was trimmed by 6 bases and V by 3 bases; bases with no gene match: 8. CDR3 nucleotide sequence: TGTGCCAGCAGTGATAGAACAGGGGGCGGGAATGGCTACACCTTC. Amino acids: CASSDRTGGGNGYTF.

The CDR3 DNA reads TGTGCCAGCAGCCGCGCGGTCGGGGGGCAGGAGACCCAGTACTTC. Amino acid sequence: CASSRAVGGQETQYF. The V call is TRBV14, the J call TRBJ2-5, with a possible D match to TRBD2 (7 bases). CDR3 length: 15 residues. Germline V CDR1 and CDR2: SGHDN, FVKESK. V was shortened by 4 bases and J by 5 bases, with 17 bases between the two germline ends.

This chain links TRBV19 with TRBJ1-5; the D gene is possibly TRBD1 (5 bases). V gave up 6 bases and J gave up 0 bases, with 21 bases separating them. CDR3 length equals 18 residues. The germline CDR1 and CDR2 sequences are LNHDA and SQIVND (reference sequence). CDR3 region: CASSPRHGQGGSNQPQHF. The CDR3 coding sequence is TGTGCCAGTAGCCCCCGACATGGCCAGGGTGGTAGCAATCAGCCCCAGCATTTT.

The CDR3 coding sequence is TGTGCCAGCCGGGACTACCTTAGCACAGATACGCAGTATTTT. Translating gives CASRDYLSTDTQYF. This chain uses TRBV2 with TRBJ2-3; 7 bases align to TRBD2. The CDR3 spans 14 residues. Germline V gene sequence: CDR1 SNHLY, CDR2 FYNNEI. The J segment lost 0 bases and the V segment lost 8 bases, leaving 5 bases of the junction unmatched.

V is TRBV5-8 and J is TRBJ1-1, with 7 nucleotides matching TRBD1. This CDR3 comprises 15 residues. The V and J ends lost 0 bases and 4 bases, in that order; junction bases with no gene match: 6. Germline V gene data show CDR1 as SGHTS and CDR2 as YDEGEE. Written as DNA, the CDR3 is TGTGCCAGCAGCTTGGAGGTTCACAGGGGCACTGAAGCTTTCTTT. Its translation: CASSLEVHRGTEAFF.

The chain joins TRBV10-2 to TRBJ1-5, with 8 nucleotides matching TRBD1. The V and J ends lost 6 bases and 3 bases, in that order; junction bases with no gene match: 7. The CDR3 consists of 15 residues. The V gene's germline CDR1 is WSHSY and CDR2 SAAADI. CDR3 sequence reads: CASSGQGGTNQPQHF. In nucleotides, the CDR3 is TGCGCCAGCAGCGGACAGGGCGGCACCAATCAGCCCCAGCATTTT.

The V gene is TRBV7-2, the J gene TRBJ1-4; 8 positions match TRBD1. Germline-derived CDR1 and CDR2 are SGHTA and FQGNSA. The V segment lost 3 bases and the J segment 6 bases; nucleotides outside the gene matches: 3. The CDR3 has 14 residues. CDR3 sequence: CASSFGTGDEKLFF. The CDR3 DNA is TGTGCCAGCAGCTTCGGGACAGGCGATGAAAAACTGTTTTTT.

The chain recombines TRBV9 with TRBJ1-1; D is uncertain. The germline V and J ends were trimmed by 0 bases and 0 bases, with 9 bases remaining between them. There are 15 residues in the CDR3. The germline gives CDR1 SGDLS, CDR2 YYNGEE. The CDR3 loop reads CASSVGGGLNTEAFF. The CDR3 region has the DNA TGTGCCAGCAGCGTAGGAGGAGGGCTGAACACTGAAGCTTTCTTT.